The rows below give T cell receptor beta chains drawn from one sample of a study of T cell repertoires in cytomegalovirus infection. In TCRdb, the reads were re-called with MiXCR into one record per CDR3 protein. The table lists 500,000 to 600,000 distinct CDR3 sequences, approximately 17% of them singletons. Sequenced sample: CD8+ T cells from PBMCs. The receptors were gathered from a human donor in good health (CMV status not recorded). Some clones in this sample may be carry-over from other donors' samples. CDR3s include the opening cysteine and the closing phenylalanine or tryptophan. Each record gives: J gene, clone size, CDR3 length, V gene, D gene, CDR3 DNA, CDR3 protein. D genes are given only for firm matches. The size field is filled for only some rows; it gives once, few, many or a size class.

j_call: TRBJ1-6
clone_size: -
cdr3_length: 12
v_call: TRBV4-1
d_call: -
cdr3_nt: TGCGCCAGCAGCCAAGATACAGGACCCCTCCACTTT
cdr3_aa: CASSQDTGPLHF

j_call: TRBJ1-2
clone_size: -
cdr3_length: 13
v_call: TRBV25-1
d_call: -
cdr3_nt: TGTGCCAGCAGTGAAGGACGCCCGGGGGGCTACACCTTC
cdr3_aa: CASSEGRPGGYTF

j_call: TRBJ1-1
clone_size: many
cdr3_length: 14
v_call: TRBV20-1
d_call: -
cdr3_nt: TGCAGTGCTAGTGGTGGCCGGGGGCCCACTGAAGCTTTCTTT
cdr3_aa: CSASGGRGPTEAFF

j_call: TRBJ2-6
clone_size: -
cdr3_length: 16
v_call: TRBV9
d_call: -
cdr3_nt: TGTGCCAGCAGCGCGTCTACAGGGTTTGGGGCCAACGTCCTGACTTTC
cdr3_aa: CASSASTGFGANVLTF

j_call: TRBJ2-7
clone_size: -
cdr3_length: 15
v_call: TRBV5-6
d_call: -
cdr3_nt: TGTGCCAGCAGCTGGGGAGAGGGGATAAGTTACGAGCAGTACTTC
cdr3_aa: CASSWGEGISYEQYF

j_call: TRBJ2-1
clone_size: many
cdr3_length: 13
v_call: TRBV2
d_call: -
cdr3_nt: TGTGCCAGGTTCGGAGGGGCCTACAATGAGCAGTTCTTC
cdr3_aa: CARFGGAYNEQFF

j_call: TRBJ2-3
clone_size: -
cdr3_length: 17
v_call: TRBV20-1
d_call: TRBD2
cdr3_nt: TGCAGTGCTAGATTTCCAGGGACTAGCGCGCACACAGATACGCAGTATTTT
cdr3_aa: CSARFPGTSAHTDTQYF

j_call: TRBJ2-1
clone_size: -
cdr3_length: 17
v_call: TRBV5-6
d_call: -
cdr3_nt: TGTGCCAGCAGCTTGCAGGGAGCGGAAACCTCCTACAATGAGCAGTTCTTC
cdr3_aa: CASSLQGAETSYNEQFF

j_call: TRBJ1-2
clone_size: many
cdr3_length: 12
v_call: TRBV12-5
d_call: -
cdr3_nt: TGTGCTAGTGGTTTATCCGGGGGCGGCTACACCTTC
cdr3_aa: CASGLSGGGYTF

j_call: TRBJ1-3
clone_size: many
cdr3_length: 15
v_call: TRBV5-8
d_call: -
cdr3_nt: TGTGCCAGCAGCTATGAAGGGGGCTCTGGAAACACCATATATTTT
cdr3_aa: CASSYEGGSGNTIYF

j_call: TRBJ1-1
clone_size: many
cdr3_length: 12
v_call: TRBV11-2
d_call: -
cdr3_nt: TGTGCCAGCAGCTTCATGGCCACTGAAGCTTTCTTT
cdr3_aa: CASSFMATEAFF

j_call: TRBJ1-5
clone_size: many
cdr3_length: 16
v_call: TRBV27
d_call: -
cdr3_nt: TGTGCCAGCAGTTTATCGAGGCGGTATAGCAATCAGCCCCAGCATTTT
cdr3_aa: CASSLSRRYSNQPQHF

j_call: TRBJ2-3
clone_size: -
cdr3_length: 19
v_call: TRBV27
d_call: -
cdr3_nt: TGTGCCAGCAGTTTTTTGGGTGCACTAGGGGATGGTAACACCGATATGCAGTATTTT
cdr3_aa: CASSFLGALGDGNTDMQYF

j_call: TRBJ2-7
clone_size: -
cdr3_length: 17
v_call: TRBV27
d_call: TRBD2
cdr3_nt: TGTGCCAGCAGTTCACCTAAGACTAGCGGGAGGTTCTACGAGACGTACTTC
cdr3_aa: CASSSPKTSGRFYETYF

j_call: TRBJ2-5
clone_size: many
cdr3_length: 16
v_call: TRBV15
d_call: TRBD1
cdr3_nt: TGTGCCACCAGCAGATTCTACAGGGGGATCCAAGAGACCCAGTACTTC
cdr3_aa: CATSRFYRGIQETQYF

j_call: TRBJ2-7
clone_size: many
cdr3_length: 12
v_call: TRBV6-2/TRBV6-3
d_call: TRBD1
cdr3_nt: TGTGCCACCTTCGACAGGGGCTACGAGCAGTACTTC
cdr3_aa: CATFDRGYEQYF

j_call: TRBJ2-7
clone_size: many
cdr3_length: 16
v_call: TRBV7-2
d_call: TRBD2
cdr3_nt: TGTGCCAGCAGCTCCCTGGGGGGCGGGGGGGCCTACGAGCAGTACTTC
cdr3_aa: CASSSLGGGGAYEQYF

j_call: TRBJ1-2
clone_size: many
cdr3_length: 11
v_call: TRBV6-1
d_call: -
cdr3_nt: TGTGCCAGCAGGAGAGGAGATGGCTACACCTTC
cdr3_aa: CASRRGDGYTF

j_call: TRBJ1-5
clone_size: many
cdr3_length: 13
v_call: TRBV6-6
d_call: -
cdr3_nt: TGTGCCAGCAGCCAGGGGTTCAGTCAGCCCCAGCATTTT
cdr3_aa: CASSQGFSQPQHF

j_call: TRBJ2-7
clone_size: many
cdr3_length: 15
v_call: TRBV7-8
d_call: -
cdr3_nt: TGTGCCAGCAGCTTACACCTTGAAGGGAGATTGGAGCAGTACTTC
cdr3_aa: CASSLHLEGRLEQYF

j_call: TRBJ2-5
clone_size: few
cdr3_length: 14
v_call: TRBV27
d_call: TRBD1
cdr3_nt: TGTGCCAGCAGTTGGGGACAGCATCAAGAGACCCAGTACTTC
cdr3_aa: CASSWGQHQETQYF

j_call: TRBJ2-2
clone_size: many
cdr3_length: 14
v_call: TRBV7-9
d_call: -
cdr3_nt: TGTGCCTGCCGAGGGCCCGCGAACACCGGGGAGCTGTTTTTT
cdr3_aa: CACRGPANTGELFF

j_call: TRBJ1-4
clone_size: many
cdr3_length: 16
v_call: TRBV19
d_call: -
cdr3_nt: TGTGCCAGTACCGCCTCGTCGGCAGAAACTAATGAAAAACTGTTTTTT
cdr3_aa: CASTASSAETNEKLFF